This TCR beta chain was sequenced during a study of T cells in Graves' hyperthyroidism and ophthalmopathy. The study's findings and limits: The model made its ophthalmopathy prediction, and onset followed a median about 6 months later.

V was pared by 3 bases and J by 0 bases, with 8 bases of the junction left unmatched. The CDR3 loop spans 17 amino acids. Per the germline V gene, CDR1 is KGHSH and CDR2 is LQKENI. The source material, RNA transcripts, was used to amplify TCR beta CDR3 regions. The primer set for the first-round RT-PCR of the TCR CDR3 was HTBI. TCRdb analysed the multiplex PCR reads with MiXCR anew, one entry per CDR3 protein. Among 300,000 to 400,000 distinct CDR3 sequences, roughly 13% were seen once, and the ten largest hold roughly 9.2%. Details on this clonotype: As yet, its antigen is unknown.

This receptor was identified in a woman between 18 and 30 years old with Graves' hyperthyroidism. Specimen: blood. The V gene is TRBV18, the J gene TRBJ1-3; 7 nucleotides align to TRBD1. The CDR3 DNA follows: TGTGCCAGCTCACCGAGGACAGGACCATACTCTGGAAACACCATATATTTT. Residues: CASSPRTGPYSGNTIYF.